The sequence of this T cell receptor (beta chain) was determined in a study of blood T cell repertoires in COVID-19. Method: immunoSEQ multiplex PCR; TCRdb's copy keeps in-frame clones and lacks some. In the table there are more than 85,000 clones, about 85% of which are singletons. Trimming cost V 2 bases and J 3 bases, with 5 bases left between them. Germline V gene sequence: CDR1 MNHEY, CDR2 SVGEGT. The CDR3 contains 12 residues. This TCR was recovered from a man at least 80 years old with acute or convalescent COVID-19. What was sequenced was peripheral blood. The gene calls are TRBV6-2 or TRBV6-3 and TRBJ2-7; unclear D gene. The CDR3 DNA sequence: TGTGCCAGCAGTTACGAGGACTACGAGCAGTACTTC. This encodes CASSYEDYEQYF.